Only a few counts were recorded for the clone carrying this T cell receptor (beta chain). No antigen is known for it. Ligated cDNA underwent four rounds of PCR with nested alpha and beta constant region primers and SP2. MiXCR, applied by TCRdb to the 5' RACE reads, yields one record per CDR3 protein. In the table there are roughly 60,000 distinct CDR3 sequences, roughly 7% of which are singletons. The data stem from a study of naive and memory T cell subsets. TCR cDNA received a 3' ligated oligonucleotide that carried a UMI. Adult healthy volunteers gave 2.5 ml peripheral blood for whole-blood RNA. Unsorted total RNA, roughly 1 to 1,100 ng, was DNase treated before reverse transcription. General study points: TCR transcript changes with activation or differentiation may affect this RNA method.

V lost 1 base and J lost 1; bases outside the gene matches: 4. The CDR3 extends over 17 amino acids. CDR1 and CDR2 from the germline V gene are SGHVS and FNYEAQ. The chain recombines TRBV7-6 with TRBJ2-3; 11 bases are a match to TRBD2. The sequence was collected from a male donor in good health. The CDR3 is CASSLVAGGPGTDTQYF. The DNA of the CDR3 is TGTGCCAGCAGCTTAGTAGCGGGAGGGCCAGGCACAGATACGCAGTATTTT.